A single sample gave rise to the 24 T cell receptor beta chains below, sequenced in a study of blood T cell repertoires in COVID-19. The protocol was immunoSEQ multiplex PCR, while the TCRdb copy is restricted to in-frame clones and leaves out a portion. The sample records around 33,000 clones, roughly 87% being singletons. Sequenced: peripheral blood. Receptors originate from a man aged 80 or over with acute or convalescent COVID-19.

The CDR3 DNA is TGTGCCAGCAGTACAGAGAGACAGGGGGCGAGAGGCTACACCTTC. It specifies CASSTERQGARGYTF. The gene calls are TRBV6-5 and TRBJ1-2, with 10 bases identical to TRBD1. CDR1 and CDR2 (germline): MNHEY, SVGAGI. The V segment lost 5 bases and the J segment 8 bases; nucleotides outside the gene matches: 11. The CDR3 runs 15 residues.

This clone was seen once. The junction departs from the called germline gene at one end, perhaps through a read error. The V gene is TRBV3-1 (or the pseudogene TRBV3-2), the J gene TRBJ2-2, with a tentative D call TRBD1 (6 bases). This CDR3 has 15 amino acids. Germline V gene data show CDR1 as LGHDT and CDR2 as YNNKEL (reference sequence). CDR3 sequence reads: CANSRDRSNTGELFF. The CDR3 bases are TGTGCCAACAGCCGCGACAGGTCGAACACCGGGGAGCTGTTTTTT.

Of note for this clone: This CDR3 is also generated by other DNA sequences in the sample. The CDR3 DNA reads TGTGCCAGCAGTTACTCACGAGGGAATGGCTACACCTTC. Encoded protein: CASSYSRGNGYTF. The chain is built from TRBV6-5 and TRBJ1-2; no firm D call. V lost 0 bases, J lost 6 bases, and 8 bases lay in between. Germline assignment: CDR1 MNHEY and CDR2 SVGAGI. The CDR3 is 13 residues long.

The chain carries TRBV11-2 and TRBJ2-3; D possibly corresponds to TRBD2 (6 bases). Between the trimmed V and J ends, which lost 7 bases and 4 bases, there was a span of 21 bases. This CDR3 has 16 residues. The germline CDR1 and CDR2 sequences are SGHAT and FQNNGV. CDR3 amino acids: CASTRTGRSGADTQYF. The CDR3 DNA reads as TGTGCCAGCACTCGGACGGGGAGGTCAGGCGCAGATACGCAGTATTTT.

This rearrangement joins TRBV2 to TRBJ1-2; 7 nucleotides line up with TRBD1. Trimming cost V 7 bases and J 8 bases; bases outside gene matches: 13. Germline assignment: CDR1 SNHLY and CDR2 FYNNEI. The CDR3 loop spans 14 amino acids. CDR3 region: CASTSFTGAGGYTF. CDR3 DNA: TGTGCCAGCACGTCATTCACAGGGGCGGGAGGCTACACCTTC.

The rearrangement uses TRBV5-1 and TRBJ2-1; 8 nucleotides line up with TRBD2. CDR1 is SGHRS, CDR2 YFSETQ, per germline. The V and J ends lost 0 bases and 6 bases, in that order; junction bases with no gene match: 2. The CDR3 is made up of 14 amino acids. The CDR3 here is CASSLVSGGNEQFF. CDR3 nucleotides: TGCGCCAGCAGCTTGGTCAGCGGGGGCAATGAGCAGTTCTTC.

The rearrangement uses TRBV3-1 (or the pseudogene TRBV3-2) and TRBJ1-6; 8 nucleotides align to TRBD1. The CDR3 consists of 17 residues. Germline-derived CDR1 and CDR2 are LGHDT and YNNKEL (reference sequence). Germline trimming cut 4 bases from V and 4 bases from J; bases unmatched to any gene: 9. The CDR3 loop reads CASSRAMGTGYNSPLHF. Here the CDR3 DNA reads TGTGCCAGCAGCCGGGCCATGGGGACAGGTTATAATTCACCCCTCCACTTT.

In this sample, this clone is medium-sized. The V gene is TRBV2, the J gene TRBJ1-2; a weak D match, TRBD1 (5 bases). The CDR3 extends over 13 amino acids. Germline V lookup: CDR1 SNHLY, CDR2 FYNNEI. Trimming pared 4 bases from V and 4 bases from J, leaving 10 bases between. The CDR3 DNA reads as TGTGCCAGCAGTGGTCCCAGGGCCTATGGCTACACCTTC. Amino acid sequence: CASSGPRAYGYTF.

The V gene is TRBV24-1, the J gene TRBJ1-5; 7 nucleotides match TRBD1. The CDR3 sequence is 13 residues long. J gave up 6 bases and V 5 bases, and 3 bases lay outside the gene matches. The germline V gene has CDR1 KGHDR and CDR2 SFDVKD. In DNA form, the CDR3 reads TGTGCCACCAGTGCGAGGGGGCGTCAGCCCCAGCATTTT. Its translation: CATSARGRQPQHF.

This rearrangement joins TRBV6-4 to TRBJ1-4; D is unclear. Germline CDR1 reads MRHNA; CDR2 reads SNTAGT. This CDR3 is 16 amino acids long. Trimming took 4 bases from V and 7 from J, leaving 19 bases between them. Here the CDR3 reads CASSAPWGGQIEKLFF. CDR3 nucleotides: TGTGCCAGCAGTGCCCCTTGGGGAGGGCAGATTGAAAAACTGTTTTTT.

This chain uses TRBV19 with TRBJ2-7, with D perhaps TRBD2 (6 bases). CDR1 and CDR2 (germline): LNHDA, SQIVND (reference sequence). Trimming shortened V by 4 bases and J by 3 bases, and 13 bases separated the two germline ends. The length of the CDR3 is 14 residues. CDR3 region: CASSNRDWIYEQYF. As DNA, the CDR3 is TGTGCCAGTAGTAACCGGGACTGGATCTACGAGCAGTACTTC.

The chain recombines TRBV19 with TRBJ1-6; no clear D. The CDR3 has 16 residues. Looked up from germline, CDR1 is LNHDA and CDR2 is SQIVND (reference sequence). Trimming pared 1 base from V and 0 bases from J, leaving 7 bases between. The CDR3 spells CASSIGGSSYNSPLHF. The CDR3, as DNA: TGTGCCAGTAGTATAGGTGGGAGCTCCTATAATTCACCCCTCCACTTT.

In DNA form, the CDR3 reads TGCGCCAGCAGGGGGGCAAGTAACTATGGCTACACCTTC. Translation gives CASRGASNYGYTF. The chain carries TRBV5-1 and TRBJ1-2; a possible D gene is TRBD1 (6 bases). Trimming took 5 bases from V and 1 from J, leaving 9 bases between them. The CDR3 length is 13 residues. The germline V gene encodes CDR1 SGHRS and CDR2 YFSETQ.

This sequence joins TRBV29-1 and TRBJ1-2, with D possibly being TRBD1 (5 bases). This CDR3 spans 17 amino acids. Germline V gene lookup returns CDR1 SQVTM and CDR2 ANQGSEA. Trimming stripped 3 bases from V and 4 bases from J, with 24 bases between. The CDR3 here is CSVEGGEILGLLYGYTF. The CDR3 coding sequence is TGCAGCGTTGAGGGGGGAGAGATTCTGGGCTTACTCTATGGCTACACCTTC.

The chain couples TRBV30 to TRBJ1-2, with a weak D call TRBD1 (6 bases). This CDR3 has 12 amino acids. Germline lookup yields CDR1 GTSNPN and CDR2 SVGIG (reference sequence). The V end was cut by 2 bases, the J end by 8 bases, with 12 bases between. The CDR3 here is CAWSNNRDGYTF. As DNA, the CDR3 is TGTGCCTGGAGTAATAACAGGGACGGCTACACCTTC.

The chain has TRBV3-1 (or the pseudogene TRBV3-2) and TRBJ1-1; the D is unclear. The V and J ends lost 7 bases and 4 bases respectively, with 16 bases between them. Germline-derived CDR1 and CDR2 are LGHDT and YNNKEL (reference sequence). The CDR3 runs 14 residues. The CDR3 region has the DNA TGTGCCAGCACCCCCGGGAGGCGGGTCACTGAAGCTTTCTTT. It specifies CASTPGRRVTEAFF.

The chain employs TRBV1 and TRBJ2-3; TRBD2, as called in the table, went unchecked against the DNA. TRBV1 is a documented pseudogene. This CDR3 has 13 residues. CDR3 loop: CTTKATSTDTQYF. CDR3 DNA: TGCACCACCAAAGCGACTAGCACAGATACGCAGTATTTT.

Only a few counts were recorded for this clone. The chain carries TRBV5-1 and TRBJ1-2; 8 bases match TRBD1. With 0 bases clipped from V and 6 bases from J, the junction kept 7 bases outside the gene matches. CDR1 and CDR2 (germline): SGHRS, YFSETQ. The CDR3 contains 15 residues. The CDR3 region has the DNA TGCGCCAGCAGCTTGGGGGGACAGGTTTTGGATGGCTACACCTTC. Protein: CASSLGGQVLDGYTF.

J is TRBJ2-2 and V is TRBV12-2; the D call in the table, TRBD2, was not verified against the DNA. TRBV12-2 is labeled a pseudogene. The CDR3 is 17 amino acids. The CDR3 region has the DNA TGTGCAAGTCGCTTAGCGCGGGGGGGCCCGAGCACCGGGGAGCTGTTTTTT. Translating it yields CASRLARGGPSTGELFF.

As DNA, the CDR3 is TGTGCCAGTAGTATAGCCTGGGACAGGGTGTCCTATGGCTACACCTTC. Its translation: CASSIAWDRVSYGYTF. J is TRBJ1-2 and V is TRBV19; TRBD1 matches 9 bases. The germline gives CDR1 LNHDA, CDR2 SQIVND (reference sequence). This CDR3 has 16 residues. Trimming at V came to 1 base and at J to 4 bases, leaving 7 bases not matched to a gene. The whole variable domain, remainder taken from reference TRBV19 and TRBJ1-2, is DGGITQSPKYLFRKEGQNVTLSCEQNLNHDAMYWYRQDPGQGLRLIYYSQIVNDFQKGDIAEGYSVSREKKESFPLTVTSAQKNPTAFYLCASSIAWDRVSYGYTFGSGTRLTVV.

The chain couples TRBV7-2 to TRBJ1-2; D not resolved. Germline CDR1 SGHTA, CDR2 FQGNSA. The length of the CDR3 is 14 residues. Trimming removed 1 base from V and 2 bases from J, with 8 bases in between. The CDR3 loop reads CASSLGHSNYGYTF. The CDR3 DNA reads as TGTGCCAGCAGCTTAGGCCACAGCAACTATGGCTACACCTTC.

This chain joins TRBV2 and TRBJ1-5; 8 nucleotides align to TRBD1. The germline V gene has CDR1 SNHLY and CDR2 FYNNEI. The CDR3 is made up of 15 amino acids. V shed 7 bases and J 2 bases; nucleotides not matched to a gene: 7. The CDR3 reads CASTAGQGGNQPQHF. As DNA, the CDR3 is TGTGCCAGCACCGCTGGACAGGGAGGCAATCAGCCCCAGCATTTT.

V gene TRBV9 combines with J gene TRBJ2-3; unclear D gene. CDR1 is SGDLS, CDR2 YYNGEE, per germline. The V end lost 0 bases, the J end lost 1 base, and 6 bases lay between the germline ends. CDR3 length: 14 amino acids. Here the CDR3 DNA reads TGTGCCAGCAGCGTAGGTCTCGGCACAGATACGCAGTATTTT. Its translation is CASSVGLGTDTQYF.

The chain recombines TRBV7-8 with TRBJ2-3, with 10 bases matching TRBD2. Germline V gene lookup returns CDR1 SGHVS and CDR2 FQNEAQ. The CDR3 extends over 19 amino acids. V trimming: 1 base; J trimming: 6 bases; junction bases outside the gene matches: 16. The CDR3: CASSLEERGGLSPRDTQYF. In DNA, the CDR3 is TGTGCCAGCAGCTTAGAAGAGCGGGGGGGCTTAAGTCCGCGGGATACGCAGTATTTT.